This T cell receptor (beta chain) emerged from a study of T cell responses to AZD1222 COVID-19 vaccine. Comment on this clone: Its antigen is unknown.

Findings of the study overall: At study baseline, merely over 5 AZD1222 recipients were seropositive.

The CDR3 is made up of 13 amino acids. The germline gives CDR1 SGDLS, CDR2 YYNGEE. Trimming at V came to 2 bases and at J to 5 bases, leaving 4 bases not matched to a gene. Clones were sequenced by immunoSEQ multiplex PCR, and TCRdb holds only the in-frame ones, with some missing. Of about 130,000 clones in the sample, around 89% were seen once. V is TRBV9 and J is TRBJ2-7; 7 bases line up with TRBD1. The clonotype originates from an adult in good health. The sequencing used peripheral blood, collected on day 0 of AZD1222 vaccination. CDR3 DNA: TGTGCCAGCAGCGTCGGACAGGTCAACGAGCAGTACTTC. Translated, it gives CASSVGQVNEQYF.